Sequencing of this TCR beta chain was carried out in a study of shared clonotypes between healthy human individuals. Broader study findings: The generation probabilities recorded for non-shared clonotypes fell below those of clonotypes shared by all four donors. The rarefaction results pointed to incomplete sorted-subset sequencing despite large depth. Compared with memory subsets, naive subsets generally had larger estimated richness.

From germline, CDR1 is MDHEN and CDR2 SYDVKM. This CDR3 region has 14 residues. Trimming removed 5 bases from V and 4 bases from J; junction bases left unmatched: 5. Assay: immunoSEQ multiplex PCR; the TCRdb copy retains only in-frame clones and omits some. The top ten clones hold over 0.12% of a sample with more than 2,000,000 clones, approximately 94% of them seen once. In regard to this clone: The antigen remains unidentified.

Healthy and HIV-negative, the adult donors had no recent acute infections or vaccinations. This chain links TRBV28 with TRBJ1-2, with 9 bases fitting TRBD1. The sequence was collected from a man aged 18 to 30 in good health. Sequencing was performed on naive CD4+ T cells sorted from blood. Subset described: CD45RA+ positively selected. CDR3 residues: CASSGTGIRYGYTF. The CDR3, as DNA: TGTGCCAGCAGTGGGACAGGGATTCGCTATGGCTACACCTTC.